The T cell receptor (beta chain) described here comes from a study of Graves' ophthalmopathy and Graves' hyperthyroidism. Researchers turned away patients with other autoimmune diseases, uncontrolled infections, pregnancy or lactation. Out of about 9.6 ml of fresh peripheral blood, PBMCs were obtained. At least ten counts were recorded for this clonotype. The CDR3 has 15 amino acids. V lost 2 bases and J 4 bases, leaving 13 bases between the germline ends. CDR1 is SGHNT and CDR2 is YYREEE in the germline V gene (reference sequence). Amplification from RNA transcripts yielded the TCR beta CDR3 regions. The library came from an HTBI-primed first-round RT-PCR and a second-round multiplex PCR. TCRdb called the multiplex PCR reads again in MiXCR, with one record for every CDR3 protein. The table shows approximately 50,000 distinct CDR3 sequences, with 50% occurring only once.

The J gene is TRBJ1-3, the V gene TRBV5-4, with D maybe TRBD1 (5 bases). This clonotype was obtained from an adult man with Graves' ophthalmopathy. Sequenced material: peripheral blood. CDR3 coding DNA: TGTGCCAGCAGCTTCCGGGGGGGTCAAGGAAACACCATATATTTT. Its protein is CASSFRGGQGNTIYF.